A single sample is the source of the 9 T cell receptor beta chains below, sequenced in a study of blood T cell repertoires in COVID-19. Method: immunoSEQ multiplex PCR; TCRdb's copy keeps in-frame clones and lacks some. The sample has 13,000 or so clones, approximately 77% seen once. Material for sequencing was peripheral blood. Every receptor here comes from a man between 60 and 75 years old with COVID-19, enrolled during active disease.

CDR3 protein: CASSADKGAGELFF. For the CDR3, the DNA is TGTGCCAGCTCAGCCGACAAGGGGGCTGGGGAGCTGTTTTTT. The chain joins TRBV18 to TRBJ2-2; 7 bases agree with TRBD1. The germline V gene has CDR1 KGHSH and CDR2 LQKENI. V shed 5 bases, J shed 8 bases, and the junction held 8 bases outside the gene matches. The CDR3 is 14 residues long.

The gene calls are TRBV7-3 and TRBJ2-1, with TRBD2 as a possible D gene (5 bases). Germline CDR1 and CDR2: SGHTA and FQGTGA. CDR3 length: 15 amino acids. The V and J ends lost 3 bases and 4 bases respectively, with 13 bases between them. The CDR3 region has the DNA TGTGCCAGCAGCTTCGGCGGGCCTGCGTACAATGAGCAGTTCTTC. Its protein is CASSFGGPAYNEQFF.

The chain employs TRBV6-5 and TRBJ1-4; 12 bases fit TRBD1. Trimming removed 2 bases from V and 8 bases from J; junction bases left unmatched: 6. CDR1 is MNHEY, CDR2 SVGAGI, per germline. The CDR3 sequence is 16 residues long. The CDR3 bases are TGTGCCAGCAGTTACGGGACAGGGGGCGCGAGGGAAAAACTGTTTTTT. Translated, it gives CASSYGTGGAREKLFF.

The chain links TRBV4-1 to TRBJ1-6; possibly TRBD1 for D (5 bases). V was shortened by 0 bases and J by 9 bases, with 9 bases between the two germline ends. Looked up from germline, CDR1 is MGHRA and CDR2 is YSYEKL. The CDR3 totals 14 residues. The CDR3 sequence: CASSQDARASPLHF. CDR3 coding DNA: TGCGCCAGCAGCCAAGATGCCAGGGCTTCACCCCTCCACTTT.

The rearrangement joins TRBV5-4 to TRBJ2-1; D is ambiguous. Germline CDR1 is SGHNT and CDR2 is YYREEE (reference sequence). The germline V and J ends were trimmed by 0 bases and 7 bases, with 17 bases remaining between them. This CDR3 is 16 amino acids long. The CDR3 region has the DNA TGTGCCAGCAGCTTGGAGGTGACACTTCTGAGAAATGAGCAGTTCTTC. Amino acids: CASSLEVTLLRNEQFF.

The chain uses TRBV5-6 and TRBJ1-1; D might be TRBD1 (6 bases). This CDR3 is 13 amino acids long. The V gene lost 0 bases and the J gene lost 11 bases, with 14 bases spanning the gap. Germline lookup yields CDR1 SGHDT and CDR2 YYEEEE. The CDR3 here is CASSLGPGVWAFF. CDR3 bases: TGTGCCAGCAGCTTGGGGCCAGGGGTGTGGGCTTTCTTT.

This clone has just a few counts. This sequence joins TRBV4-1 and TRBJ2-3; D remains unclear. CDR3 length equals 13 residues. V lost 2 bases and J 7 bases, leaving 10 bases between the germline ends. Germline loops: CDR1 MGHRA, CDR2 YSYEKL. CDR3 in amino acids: CASSQSTLYTQYF. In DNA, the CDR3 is TGCGCCAGCAGCCAATCGACTCTCTATACGCAGTATTTT.

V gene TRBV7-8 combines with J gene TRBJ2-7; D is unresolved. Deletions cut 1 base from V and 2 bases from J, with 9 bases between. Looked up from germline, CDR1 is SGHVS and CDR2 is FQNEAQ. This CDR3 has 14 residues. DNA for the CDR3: TGTGCCAGCAGCTTAGGTGCGGCGGCCTACGAGCAGTACTTC. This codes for CASSLGAAAYEQYF. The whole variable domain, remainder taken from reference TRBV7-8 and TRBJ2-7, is GAGVSQSPRYKVAKRGQDVALRCDPISGHVSLFWYQQALGQGPEFLTYFQNEAQLDKSGLPSDRFFAERPEGSVSTLKIQRTQQEDSAVYLCASSLGAAAYEQYFGPGTRLTVT.

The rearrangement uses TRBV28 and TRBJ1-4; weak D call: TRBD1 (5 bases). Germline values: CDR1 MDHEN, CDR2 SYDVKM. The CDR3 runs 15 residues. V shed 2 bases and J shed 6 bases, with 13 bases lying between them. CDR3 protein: CASSLGGEGDEKLFF. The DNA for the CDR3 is TGTGCCAGCAGTTTAGGGGGGGAGGGAGATGAAAAACTGTTTTTT.